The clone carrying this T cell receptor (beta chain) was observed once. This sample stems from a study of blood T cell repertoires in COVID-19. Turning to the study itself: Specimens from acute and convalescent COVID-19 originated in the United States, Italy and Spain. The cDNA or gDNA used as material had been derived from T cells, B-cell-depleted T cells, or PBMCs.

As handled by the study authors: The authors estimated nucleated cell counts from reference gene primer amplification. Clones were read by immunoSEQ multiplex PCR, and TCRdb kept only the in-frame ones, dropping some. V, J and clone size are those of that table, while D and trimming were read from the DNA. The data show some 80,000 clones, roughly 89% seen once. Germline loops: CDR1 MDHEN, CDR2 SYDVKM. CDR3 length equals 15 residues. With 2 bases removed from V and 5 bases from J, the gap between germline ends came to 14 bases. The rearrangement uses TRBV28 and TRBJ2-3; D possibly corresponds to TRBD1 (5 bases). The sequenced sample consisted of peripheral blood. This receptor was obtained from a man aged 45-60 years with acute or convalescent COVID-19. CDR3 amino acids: CASSLPGRVGDTQYF. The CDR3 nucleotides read TGTGCCAGCAGTTTACCTGGCAGGGTCGGAGATACGCAGTATTTT.